This T cell receptor (beta chain) was observed in a study of cytomegalovirus exposure and HLA in healthy donors. Study-level points and caveats: Previous analysis showed most TCR beta V segments were productive about 90% or about 30% of the time.

PCR used 60 Vbeta primers and 13 Jbeta primers. Only in-frame clones appear in the TCRdb table, and some are missing; sequencing was by immunoSEQ multiplex PCR. The repertoire holds approximately 180,000 clones, roughly an eighth seen once, with about 7.8% in the top ten. The CDR3 spans 16 residues. Germline CDR1 and CDR2: SGHNT and YENEEA. V lost 1 base to trimming and J lost 6 bases; unmatched junction nucleotides: 10. A remark on this clone: The antigen remains unidentified.

V is TRBV11-3 and J is TRBJ2-5, with TRBD1 matching 8 bases. The sample was PBMCs. The clonotype comes from a man aged 45 to 65 in good health and CMV-seropositive. This chain's CDR3 is CASSLAGGDKGKTQYF. In DNA form, the CDR3 reads TGTGCCAGCAGCTTAGCAGGGGGCGATAAGGGAAAGACCCAGTACTTC.